This TCR beta chain was documented in a study of beta chain features in type 1 diabetes. General observations from the study: Although PCR might favor shorter templates, it would do so equally in patients and controls. Sequencing used cDNA, and cells with high TCR expression could therefore be over-represented. Among patients, naive, central memory and Treg TCRB repertoires appeared more similar than among healthy donors. Across all four CD4+ subsets, people with type 1 diabetes showed modestly shorter TCRB CDR3s.

After removal of 4 bases from V and 4 bases from J, the junction contained 12 bases not matched to a gene. CDR1 and CDR2 from the germline V gene are SGHTA and FQGNSA. The CDR3 length is 16 residues. This clone was seen a few times. The target antigen is unknown. Expressed TCRB transcripts were sequenced because the entire RNA isolate underwent reverse transcription. Sequenced by immunoSEQ multiplex PCR; TCRdb stores in-frame clones only, minus some. In the table there are 160,000 or so clones, about 9.1% of which are singletons. This clonotype was obtained from a woman aged 18-29 years in good health. Sequences were obtained from central memory CD4+ T cells from blood. The V and J genes are TRBV7-2 and TRBJ2-5; 7 nucleotides agree with TRBD2. CDR3 amino acids: CASSSPEVAGGETQYF. Written as DNA, the CDR3 is TGTGCCAGCAGCTCGCCAGAGGTAGCGGGTGGAGAGACCCAGTACTTC.